This T cell receptor beta chain was sequenced for a study of T-cell reconstitution after alpha-beta-depleted transplantation in children. Overall study findings and caveats: Roughly two months post-transplant, alpha-beta T cells reportedly originated from several hundred graft clones that had expanded. The authors attributed T-cell counts and diversity one year after transplant mostly to newly produced T cells.

The table lists this clonotype with many counts. What it recognizes is unknown. The junction differs from germline at one of its ends, possibly a read error. The CDR3 is 20 amino acids. Per the germline V gene, CDR1 is SGHDT and CDR2 is YYEEEE. Construction of the TCRbeta library involved unique molecular identifiers. TCRdb used MiXCR to reprocess the PCR reads, holding one entry per CDR3 protein. Among fewer than 500,000 distinct CDR3 sequences listed, approximately 41% were seen once. This material consisted of PBMCs, taken before TCRalphabeta/CD19-depleted stem cell transplant. The chain carries TRBV5-6 and TRBJ2-6; D is possibly TRBD2 (5 bases). This TCR came from a girl aged 2 to 9 with aplastic anemia, due to receive a stem cell transplant. The CDR3 loop is CASNKRTWGESNSAANVLTF. CDR3 bases: TGTGCCAGCAACAAACGGACCTGGGGAGAATCGAACTCTGCGGCCAACGTCCTGACTTTC. Filled out from reference TRBV5-6 and TRBJ2-6, the complete variable domain reads DAGVTQSPTHLIKTRGQQVTLRCSPKSGHDTVSWYQQALGQGPQFIFQYYEEEERQRGNFPDRFSGHQFPNYSSELNVNALLLGDSALYLCASNKRTWGESNSAANVLTFGAGSRLTVL.